These 2 T cell receptor beta chains were all obtained from the same sample, sequenced in a study of blood T cell repertoires in COVID-19. Sequenced by immunoSEQ multiplex PCR; TCRdb stores in-frame clones only, minus some. The profile shows over 45,000 clones, approximately 89% of them singletons. The sample consisted of peripheral blood. The receptors shown here come from an elderly woman with acute or convalescent COVID-19.

The V call is TRBV18, the J call TRBJ1-2, with TRBD1 matching over 9 bases. V lost 2 bases to trimming and J lost 8 bases; unmatched junction nucleotides: 6. In germline, CDR1 is KGHSH, CDR2 LQKENI. This CDR3 has 14 residues. CDR3 protein: CASSPTGGRIGYTF. The CDR3 nucleotides are TGTGCCAGCTCACCAACAGGGGGCCGTATCGGCTACACCTTC.

This clone showed up just a few times. The rearrangement joins TRBV9 to TRBJ2-3, with no clear D. This CDR3 has 12 residues. The germline CDR1 and CDR2 sequences are SGDLS and YYNGEE. V lost 4 bases, J lost 2 bases, and 5 bases lay in between. The CDR3 region is CASSTITDTQYF. For the CDR3, the DNA is TGTGCCAGCAGCACTATCACAGATACGCAGTATTTT.